These T cell receptor beta chains were read from a single sample in a study of shared clonotypes between healthy human individuals. Libraries were prepared by immunoSEQ multiplex PCR; TCRdb keeps only in-frame clonotypes and omits some of them. This sample carries over a million clones, around 95% of them seen once, and the ten largest clones take 0.95% to 1.5%. The sequenced sample consisted of naive CD4+ T cells sorted from blood. The receptors shown here come from a man younger than 40 in good health. Both conserved end residues are part of each CDR3. The order of the fields is D gene, V gene, clone size, J gene, CDR3 DNA, CDR3 protein. D genes are given only for firm matches. The size of a clone is reported for some rows only, either as once, few or many, or as a class for expanded clones.

NA	TRBV28	few	TRBJ2-7	TGTGCCAGGTTGCTCGAGCAGTACTTC	CARLLEQYF
NA	TRBV14	NA	TRBJ2-7	TGTGCCAGCAGCCAAGTTTCCTACGAGCAGTACTTC	CASSQVSYEQYF
NA	TRBV15	NA	TRBJ2-2	TGTGCCACCAGCAGAGATCTGCGGTCCGGGGAGCTGTTTTTT	CATSRDLRSGELFF
TRBD2	TRBV28	NA	TRBJ2-2	TGTGCCAGCAGGAGGACTAGCGGGAGAGGCGACACCGGGGAGCTGTTTTTT	CASRRTSGRGDTGELFF
NA	TRBV18	NA	TRBJ2-5	TGTGCCAGCTCACCACCGTCGTGGGAGACCCAGTACTTC	CASSPPSWETQYF
TRBD1	TRBV2	NA	TRBJ2-1	TGTGCCAGCAGGAACGACAGGGGACGAGGCAATGAGCAGTTCTTC	CASRNDRGRGNEQFF
NA	TRBV19	NA	TRBJ2-2	TGTGCCAGTAGTATAGGGCAGGTTAACACCGGGGAGCTGTTTTTT	CASSIGQVNTGELFF
NA	TRBV7-2	NA	TRBJ2-1	TGTGCCAGCAGCCCCCCTCGGGCGGGTTTCCCCTACAATGAGCAGTTCTTC	CASSPPRAGFPYNEQFF
NA	TRBV9	NA	TRBJ2-1	TGTGCCAGCAGCGGGGACTTAAACCCCCACAATGAGCAGTTCTTC	CASSGDLNPHNEQFF
TRBD2	TRBV9	NA	TRBJ2-1	TGTGCCAGCAGCGTAGGAATTGGGACTAGCGGGAGCAACTCCTACAATGAGCAGTTCTTC	CASSVGIGTSGSNSYNEQFF